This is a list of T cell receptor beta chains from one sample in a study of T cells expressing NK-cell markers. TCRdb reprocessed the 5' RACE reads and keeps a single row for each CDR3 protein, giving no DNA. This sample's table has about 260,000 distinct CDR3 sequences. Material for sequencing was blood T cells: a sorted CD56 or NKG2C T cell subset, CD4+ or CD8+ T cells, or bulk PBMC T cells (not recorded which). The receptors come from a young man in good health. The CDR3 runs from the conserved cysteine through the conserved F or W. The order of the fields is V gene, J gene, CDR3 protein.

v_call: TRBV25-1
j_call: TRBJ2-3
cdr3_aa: CASSVTGVTDTQYF

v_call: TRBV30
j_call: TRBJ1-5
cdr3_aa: CAWSSGFRNQPQHF

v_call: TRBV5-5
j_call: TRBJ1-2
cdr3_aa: CASRRPGGPYGYTF

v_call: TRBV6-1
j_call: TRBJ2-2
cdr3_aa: CASGQGARTGELFF

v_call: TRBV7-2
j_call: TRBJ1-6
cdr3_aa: CASSLPRNSPLHF

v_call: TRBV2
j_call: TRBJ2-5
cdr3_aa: CASSGGQETQYF

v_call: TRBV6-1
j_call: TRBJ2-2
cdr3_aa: CASRTGQGATGELFF

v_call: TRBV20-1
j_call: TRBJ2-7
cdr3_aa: CSARDLAGATYEQYF

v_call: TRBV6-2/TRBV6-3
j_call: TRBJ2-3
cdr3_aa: CASTQERKAQYF

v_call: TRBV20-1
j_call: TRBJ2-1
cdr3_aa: CSALISLSSYNEQFF

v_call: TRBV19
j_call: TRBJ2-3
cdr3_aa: CASSPRDSLTDTQYF

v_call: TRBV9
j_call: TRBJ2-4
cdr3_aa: CASSVSGVAKNIQYF

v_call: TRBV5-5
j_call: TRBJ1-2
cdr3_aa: CASSPGTGPYGYTF

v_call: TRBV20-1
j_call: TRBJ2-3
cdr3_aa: CSAREGVARDTQYF

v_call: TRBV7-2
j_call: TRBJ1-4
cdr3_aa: CASSPTPLNEKLFF

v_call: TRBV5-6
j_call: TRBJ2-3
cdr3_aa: CASSLRPAGDTQYF

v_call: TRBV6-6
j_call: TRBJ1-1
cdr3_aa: CASSKNQGRAFF

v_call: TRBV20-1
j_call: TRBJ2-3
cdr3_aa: CSARTTGPRDTQYF

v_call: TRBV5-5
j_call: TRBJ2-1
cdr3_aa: CASNLLPAGAYNEQFF

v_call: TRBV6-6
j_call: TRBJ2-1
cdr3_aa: CASSYADNEQFF

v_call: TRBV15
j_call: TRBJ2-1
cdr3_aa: CATSRPRTGEQFF

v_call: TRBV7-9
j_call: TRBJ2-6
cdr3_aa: CASSPYIYSGANVLTF

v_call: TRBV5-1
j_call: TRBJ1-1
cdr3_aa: CASSPWGDTEAFF

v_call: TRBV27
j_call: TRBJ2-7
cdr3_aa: CASSGDRGFEQYF

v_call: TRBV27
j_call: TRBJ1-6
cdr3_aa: CASTFGGQLNSPLHF

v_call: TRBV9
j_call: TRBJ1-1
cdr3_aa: CASSVTTGRGTEAFF

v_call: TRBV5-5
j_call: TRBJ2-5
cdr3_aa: CASSRTGRGETQYF

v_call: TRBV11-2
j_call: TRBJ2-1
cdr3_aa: CASSLTRGLESDEQFF

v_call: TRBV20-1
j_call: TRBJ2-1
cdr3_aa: CSANSGRALLEQFF

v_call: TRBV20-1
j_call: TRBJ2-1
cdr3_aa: CSARGGSGLGEQFF

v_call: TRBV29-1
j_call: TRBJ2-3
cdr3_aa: CSAKTGSGQDTQYF

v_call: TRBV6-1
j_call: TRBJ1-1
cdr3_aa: CASSPRDRMVKAFF

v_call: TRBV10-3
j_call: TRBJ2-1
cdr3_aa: CAINGGTSGYNEQFF

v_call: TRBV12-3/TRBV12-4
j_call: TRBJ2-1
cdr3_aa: CATAAASGRFF

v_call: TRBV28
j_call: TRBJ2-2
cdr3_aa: CASSFGLNTGELFF

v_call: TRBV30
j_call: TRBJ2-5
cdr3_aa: CAWSVGLAGRLGETQYF

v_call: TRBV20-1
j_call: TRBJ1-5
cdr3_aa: CSAATTGLNQPQHF

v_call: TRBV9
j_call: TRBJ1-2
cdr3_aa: CASSVVDTNYGYTF

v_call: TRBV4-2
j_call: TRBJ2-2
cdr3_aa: CASSHPPEGSPKVGELFF

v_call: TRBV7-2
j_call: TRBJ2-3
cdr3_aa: CASSLAGLAGMASTYTQYF

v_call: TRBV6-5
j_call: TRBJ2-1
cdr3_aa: CASSYTNSLGGVSYNEQFF

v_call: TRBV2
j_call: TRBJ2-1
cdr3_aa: CASSFGAYSYNEQFF

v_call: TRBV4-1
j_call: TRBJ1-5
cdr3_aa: CASSQHRDTNQPQHF

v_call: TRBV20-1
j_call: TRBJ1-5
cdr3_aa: CSARDRVARGSRQPQHF

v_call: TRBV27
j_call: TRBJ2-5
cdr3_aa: CASKRDRQETQYF

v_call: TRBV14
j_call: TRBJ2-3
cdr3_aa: CASSRLAGADTQYF

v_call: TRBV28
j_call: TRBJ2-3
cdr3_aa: CASSFPHREGDTQYF

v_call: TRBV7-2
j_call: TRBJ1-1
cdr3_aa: CASSFSPANGEAFF

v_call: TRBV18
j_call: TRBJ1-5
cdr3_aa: CASSPPGHGYQPQHF